This entry lists 15 T cell receptor beta chains sequenced from one sample in a study of T cell changes during pregnancy in multiple sclerosis. Using immunoSEQ multiplex PCR, the repertoire was profiled, and TCRdb retains in-frame clones only, with some absent. The sample records some 97,000 clones, 92% being singletons. Sequencing was performed on peripheral blood, taken after pregnancy. These receptors were collected from a female donor with multiple sclerosis, enrolled in a pregnancy study.

This chain uses TRBV14 with TRBJ2-1; TRBD2 agrees at 11 bases. Looked up from germline, CDR1 is SGHDN and CDR2 is FVKESK. Trimming took 5 bases from V and 3 from J; bases not matched to a gene: 3. The CDR3 is made up of 15 amino acids. The CDR3 DNA sequence: TGTGCCAGCAGCACTAGCGGGAGTCTCTACAATGAGCAGTTCTTC. Translating it yields CASSTSGSLYNEQFF.

This chain connects TRBV6-1 to TRBJ1-6; TRBD1 matches 7 bases. CDR1 is MNHNS, CDR2 SASEGT, per germline. The V and J ends lost 2 bases and 18 bases, in that order; junction bases with no gene match: 10. This CDR3 region has 13 residues. CDR3 loop: CASSENIMGQPHF. The CDR3 DNA reads as TGTGCCAGCAGTGAAAATATTATGGGACAGCCCCACTTT.

V gene TRBV19 combines with J gene TRBJ2-2; 9 bases fit TRBD2. The CDR3 is made up of 16 amino acids. V was pared by 4 bases and J by 5 bases, with 8 bases of the junction left unmatched. Germline CDR1 reads LNHDA; CDR2 reads SQIVND (reference sequence). The CDR3 coding sequence is TGTGCCAGTAGTACCCGTAGCGGGAGTAGTACCGGGGAGCTGTTTTTT. Translated, it gives CASSTRSGSSTGELFF.

The CDR3 bases are TGCGCCAGCACACAGGGTATTGAAGCTTTCTTT. It codes for CASTQGIEAFF. The chain is built from TRBV5-1 and TRBJ1-1; TRBD1 is a possible D gene (6 bases). Germline V gene lookup returns CDR1 SGHRS and CDR2 YFSETQ. This CDR3 region has 11 residues. V gave up 6 bases and J gave up 7 bases, with 10 bases separating them.

CDR3 nucleotides: TGCGCCAGCAGCCAAGGGGCAGGGTTTTCACCCCTCCACTTT. Amino acids: CASSQGAGFSPLHF. V and J are TRBV4-3 and TRBJ1-6; maybe TRBD1 (5 bases). The germline CDR1 and CDR2 sequences are LGHNA and YSLEER. V shed 1 base and J shed 9 bases, with 10 bases lying between them. CDR3 length: 14 residues.

V gene TRBV11-2 combines with J gene TRBJ1-6; D gene unclear. With 1 base removed from V and 10 bases from J, the gap between germline ends came to 8 bases. This CDR3 spans 13 amino acids. CDR1 and CDR2 (germline): SGHAT, FQNNGV. CDR3 DNA: TGTGCCAGCAGCTTAGGTGGGAGGTCACCCCTCCACTTT. It yields the protein CASSLGGRSPLHF.

The chain uses TRBV7-2 and TRBJ1-5, with 11 bases that match TRBD1. V dropped 5 bases and J dropped 6; count of bases not matched to a gene: 3. Germline CDR1 reads SGHTA; CDR2 reads FQGNSA. CDR3 length equals 14 residues. The CDR3 spells CASSAGQGVQPQHF. In nucleotides, the CDR3 is TGTGCCAGCAGCGCGGGACAGGGGGTTCAGCCCCAGCATTTT. Full variable domain (rest looked up from reference TRBV7-2 and TRBJ1-5): GAGVSQSPSNKVTEKGKDVELRCDPISGHTALYWYRQSLGQGLEFLIYFQGNSAPDKSGLPSDRFSAERTGGSVSTLTIQRTQQEDSAVYLCASSAGQGVQPQHFGDGTRLSIL.

The CDR3 region has the DNA TGTGCCAGCAGTCAAAGGCGGGACAGCTATGGCTACACCTTC. Translated: CASSQRRDSYGYTF. V is TRBV2 and J is TRBJ1-2; 7 bases align to TRBD1. CDR1 SNHLY and CDR2 FYNNEI come from the germline V gene. The V gene end was trimmed by 5 bases and the J gene end by 4 bases; junction bases not matched to a gene: 7. This CDR3 contains 14 residues.

The chain is built from TRBV7-3 and TRBJ2-2; tentatively, D is TRBD2 (5 bases). V was pared by 5 bases and J by 8 bases, with 12 bases between. Germline values: CDR1 SGHTA, CDR2 FQGTGA. The CDR3 loop spans 13 amino acids. The CDR3 region is CASSGPGLGELFF. The CDR3 DNA is TGTGCCAGCAGCGGACCGGGGTTGGGGGAGCTGTTTTTT.

The gene calls are TRBV7-2 and TRBJ2-2; the match to TRBD2 covers 7 bases. Germline-derived CDR1 and CDR2 are SGHTA and FQGNSA. The CDR3 contains 16 residues. The V and J ends lost 2 bases and 5 bases, in that order; junction bases with no gene match: 8. The CDR3 loop is CASSLSRLATTGELFF. CDR3 nucleotides: TGTGCCAGCAGCTTATCCAGACTAGCCACTACCGGGGAGCTGTTTTTT.

The CDR3 DNA sequence: TGTGCCACCCACACACCCGGGACAGGGCCCACAGATACGCAGTATTTT. This gives the protein CATHTPGTGPTDTQYF. V and J are TRBV18 and TRBJ2-3; 9 positions match TRBD1. Germline V CDR1 and CDR2: KGHSH, LQKENI. This CDR3 region has 16 residues. The junction had 13 bases not matched to a gene; V was cut back by 10 bases and J by 2 bases. The full variable domain, completed using reference TRBV18 and TRBJ2-3, is NAGVMQNPRHLVRRRGQEARLRCSPMKGHSHVYWYRQLPEEGLKFMVYLQKENIIDESGMPKERFSAEFPKEGPSILRIQQVVRGDSAAYFCATHTPGTGPTDTQYFGPGTRLTVL.

The chain has TRBV28 and TRBJ2-6; D is unclear. V lost 8 bases, J lost 0 bases, and 5 bases lay in between. CDR1 and CDR2 from the germline V gene are MDHEN and SYDVKM. The length of the CDR3 is 13 residues. CDR3: CASASSGANVLTF. DNA for the CDR3: TGTGCCAGCGCGAGCTCTGGGGCCAACGTCCTGACTTTC.

V and J are TRBV18 and TRBJ2-3; D not certain. V was trimmed by 2 bases and J by 1 base, leaving 7 bases between them. This CDR3 spans 14 amino acids. Germline CDR1 and CDR2: KGHSH and LQKENI. The CDR3 DNA is TGTGCCAGCTCACCAAACGGAGGCACAGATACGCAGTATTTT. This gives the protein CASSPNGGTDTQYF. Looking up the rest from reference TRBV18 and TRBJ2-3 gives the full variable domain: NAGVMQNPRHLVRRRGQEARLRCSPMKGHSHVYWYRQLPEEGLKFMVYLQKENIIDESGMPKERFSAEFPKEGPSILRIQQVVRGDSAAYFCASSPNGGTDTQYFGPGTRLTVL.

The chain carries TRBV7-8 and TRBJ2-2, with D tentatively TRBD2 (6 bases). Trimming pared 2 bases from V and 0 bases from J, leaving 10 bases between. The CDR3 sequence is 16 residues long. The germline V gene has CDR1 SGHVS and CDR2 FQNEAQ. The CDR3 bases are TGTGCCAGCAGCTTATCCGGGGGTTCGAACACCGGGGAGCTGTTTTTT. It yields the protein CASSLSGGSNTGELFF.

This rearrangement joins TRBV27 to TRBJ1-1; the match to TRBD1 covers 8 bases. Losses at the gene ends were 4 bases for V and 1 base for J; bases not matched to a gene: 5. The CDR3 contains 15 residues. Germline V gene lookup returns CDR1 MNHEY and CDR2 SMNVEV (reference sequence). CDR3 sequence: CASSSTGTGNTEAFF. The CDR3 coding sequence is TGTGCCAGCAGTTCTACCGGGACAGGGAACACTGAAGCTTTCTTT.